This T cell receptor (beta chain) derives from a study of T cell clonotyping in hematopoietic cell transplantation. Study-level findings and limits: Few recipient clonotypes overlapped donors; over 95% were de novo at given depth.

Trimming pared 2 bases from V and 5 bases from J, leaving 11 bases between. This CDR3 has 14 amino acids. Per germline, CDR1 SGHDT and CDR2 YYEEEE. Data came from immunoSEQ multiplex PCR; TCRdb stores just in-frame clones and leaves some out. The table includes 1,500 or so clones, about 67% detected once. About this clone: The antigen remains unidentified.

The input for sequencing was peripheral blood mononuclear cells, taken 100 days after allogeneic stem cell transplant. The chain uses TRBV5-6 and TRBJ1-5, with no clear D. The TCR was taken from a female patient in her 60s who had an allogeneic stem cell transplant, so the T cells may come from the graft donor. Some clones in this sample may be carry-over from other donors' samples. The CDR3 DNA is TGTGCCAGCAGCTTTTGGCAGGCGGATCAGCCCCAGCATTTT. It is translated as CASSFWQADQPQHF.